This entry describes one T cell receptor (beta chain). This sample was taken from a study of blood T cell repertoires in COVID-19. Study-wide background: Collection of acute and convalescent COVID-19 samples took place in the United States, Italy and Spain.

TCRdb's copy holds only in-frame clones and misses some; the assay was immunoSEQ multiplex PCR. The sample lists roughly 160,000 clones, approximately 85% occurring once. Looked up from germline, CDR1 is MNHEY and CDR2 is SVGEGT. The CDR3 has 15 residues. V was shortened by 0 bases and J by 5 bases, with 13 bases between the two germline ends. This sequence originates from a woman between 55 and 75 years old with COVID-19, enrolled during active disease. The V gene is TRBV6-2 or TRBV6-3, the J gene TRBJ1-1; D remains ambiguous. Sequenced: peripheral blood. The CDR3 spells CASSYSVTGRTEAFF. The CDR3 DNA is TGTGCCAGCAGTTACTCGGTGACGGGGAGGACTGAAGCTTTCTTT.